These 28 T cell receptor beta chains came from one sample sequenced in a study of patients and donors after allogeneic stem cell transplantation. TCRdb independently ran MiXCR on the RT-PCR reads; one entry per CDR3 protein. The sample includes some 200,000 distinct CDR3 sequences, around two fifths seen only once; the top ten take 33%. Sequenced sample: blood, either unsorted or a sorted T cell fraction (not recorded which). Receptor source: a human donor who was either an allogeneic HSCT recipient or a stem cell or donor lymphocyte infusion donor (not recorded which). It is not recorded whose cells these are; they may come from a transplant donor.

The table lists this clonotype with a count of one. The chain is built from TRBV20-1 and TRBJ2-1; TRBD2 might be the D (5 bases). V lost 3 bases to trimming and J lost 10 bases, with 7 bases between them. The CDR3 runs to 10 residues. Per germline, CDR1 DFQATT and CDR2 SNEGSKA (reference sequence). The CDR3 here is CSASASEQFF. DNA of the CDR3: TGCAGTGCTAGCGCTAGCGAGCAGTTCTTC.

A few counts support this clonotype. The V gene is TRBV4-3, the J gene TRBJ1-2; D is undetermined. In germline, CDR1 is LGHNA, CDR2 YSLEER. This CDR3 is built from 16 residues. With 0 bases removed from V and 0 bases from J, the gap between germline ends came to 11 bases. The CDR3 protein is CASSQDSTGTNYGYTF. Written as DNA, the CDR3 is TGCGCCAGCAGCCAAGATTCGACGGGGACTAACTATGGCTACACCTTC.

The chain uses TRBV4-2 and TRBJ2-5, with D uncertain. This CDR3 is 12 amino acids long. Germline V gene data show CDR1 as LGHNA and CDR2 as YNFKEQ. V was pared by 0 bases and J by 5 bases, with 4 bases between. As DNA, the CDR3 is TGTGCCAGCAGCCAAGAAACGGAGACCCAGTACTTC. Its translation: CASSQETETQYF.

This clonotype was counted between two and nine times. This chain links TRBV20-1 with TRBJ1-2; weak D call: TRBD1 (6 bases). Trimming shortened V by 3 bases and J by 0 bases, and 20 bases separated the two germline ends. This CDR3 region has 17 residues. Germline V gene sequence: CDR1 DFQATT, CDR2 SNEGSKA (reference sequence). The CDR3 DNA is TGCAGTGCTAGGCCCAGAGGGGGGGACACACCTAACTATGGCTACACCTTC. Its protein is CSARPRGGDTPNYGYTF.

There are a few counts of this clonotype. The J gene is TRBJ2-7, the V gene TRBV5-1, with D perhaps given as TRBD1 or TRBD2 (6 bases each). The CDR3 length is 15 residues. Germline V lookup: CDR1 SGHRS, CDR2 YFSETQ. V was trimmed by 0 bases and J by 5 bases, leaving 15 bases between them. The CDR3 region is CASSLAGGLVHEQYF. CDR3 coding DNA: TGCGCCAGCAGCTTGGCTGGGGGGCTAGTCCACGAGCAGTACTTC.

The CDR3 nucleotides read TGTGCCTGGAGTGTATTAGGGGAGCTGTTTTTT. As protein: CAWSVLGELFF. The genes are TRBV30 and TRBJ2-2; no clear D gene. Trimming shortened V by 0 bases and J by 8 bases, and 4 bases separated the two germline ends. The germline V gene encodes CDR1 GTSNPN and CDR2 SVGIG (reference sequence). The CDR3 has 11 amino acids.

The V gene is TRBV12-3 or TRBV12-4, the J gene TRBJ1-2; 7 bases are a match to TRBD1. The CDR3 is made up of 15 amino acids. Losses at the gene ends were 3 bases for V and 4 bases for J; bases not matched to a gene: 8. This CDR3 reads CASSFLKGGVYGYTF. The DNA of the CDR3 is TGTGCCAGCAGTTTTCTGAAAGGGGGCGTCTATGGCTACACCTTC.

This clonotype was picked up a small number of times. The CDR3 spells CASSQEDRTYEQYF. Here the CDR3 DNA reads TGCGCCAGCAGCCAAGAGGACAGAACCTACGAGCAGTACTTC. The V and J genes are TRBV4-1 and TRBJ2-7, with D perhaps matching TRBD1 (6 bases). The CDR3 consists of 14 residues. Trimming shortened V by 0 bases and J by 2 bases, and 8 bases separated the two germline ends. Germline V gene sequence: CDR1 MGHRA, CDR2 YSYEKL.

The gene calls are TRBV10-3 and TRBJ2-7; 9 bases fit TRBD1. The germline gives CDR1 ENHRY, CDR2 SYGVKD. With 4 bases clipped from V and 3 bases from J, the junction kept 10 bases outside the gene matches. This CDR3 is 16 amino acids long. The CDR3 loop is CAISGDRVKRSYEQYF. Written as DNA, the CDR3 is TGTGCCATCAGTGGGGACAGGGTAAAACGGAGCTACGAGCAGTACTTC.

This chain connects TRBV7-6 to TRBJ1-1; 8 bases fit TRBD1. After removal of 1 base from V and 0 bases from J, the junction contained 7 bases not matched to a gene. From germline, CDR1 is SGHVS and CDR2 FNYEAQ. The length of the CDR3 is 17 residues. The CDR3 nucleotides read TGTGCCAGCAGCTTAGTTGACAGGGGAGATGTGAACACTGAAGCTTTCTTT. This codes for CASSLVDRGDVNTEAFF.

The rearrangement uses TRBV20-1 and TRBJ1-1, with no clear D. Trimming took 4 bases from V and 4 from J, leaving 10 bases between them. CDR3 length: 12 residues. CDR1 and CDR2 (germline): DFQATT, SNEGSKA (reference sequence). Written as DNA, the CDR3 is TGCAGTGCTACCAGGTTGGGCACTGAAGCTTTCTTT. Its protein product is CSATRLGTEAFF.

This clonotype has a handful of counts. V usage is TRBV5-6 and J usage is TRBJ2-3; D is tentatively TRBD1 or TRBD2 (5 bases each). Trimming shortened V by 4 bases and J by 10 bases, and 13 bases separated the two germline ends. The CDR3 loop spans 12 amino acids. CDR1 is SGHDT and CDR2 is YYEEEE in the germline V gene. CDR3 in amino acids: CASSRDGHSQYF. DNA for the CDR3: TGTGCCAGCAGCCGGGACGGGCATTCGCAGTATTTT.

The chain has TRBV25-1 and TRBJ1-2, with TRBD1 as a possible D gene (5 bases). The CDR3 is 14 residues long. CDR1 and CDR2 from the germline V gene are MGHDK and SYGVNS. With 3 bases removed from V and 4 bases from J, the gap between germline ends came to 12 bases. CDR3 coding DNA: TGTGCCAGCAGTGACCCGAAGGGGTCCTATGGCTACACCTTC. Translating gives CASSDPKGSYGYTF.

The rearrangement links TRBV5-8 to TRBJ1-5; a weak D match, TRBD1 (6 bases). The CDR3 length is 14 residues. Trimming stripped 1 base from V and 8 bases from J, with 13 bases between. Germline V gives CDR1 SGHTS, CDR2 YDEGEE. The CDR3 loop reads CASSLFVSGEPQHF. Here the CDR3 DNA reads TGTGCCAGCAGCTTGTTCGTTTCAGGGGAGCCCCAGCATTTT.

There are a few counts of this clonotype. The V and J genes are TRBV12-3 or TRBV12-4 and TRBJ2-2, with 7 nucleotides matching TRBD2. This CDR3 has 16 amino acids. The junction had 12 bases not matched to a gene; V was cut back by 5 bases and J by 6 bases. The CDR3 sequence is CASSTTWGGDSGELFF. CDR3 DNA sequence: TGTGCCAGCAGTACGACCTGGGGAGGGGATTCCGGGGAGCTGTTTTTT.

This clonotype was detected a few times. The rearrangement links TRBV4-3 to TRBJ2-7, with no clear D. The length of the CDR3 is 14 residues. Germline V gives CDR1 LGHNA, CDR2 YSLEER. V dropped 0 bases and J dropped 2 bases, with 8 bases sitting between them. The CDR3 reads CASSQDWGTYEQYF. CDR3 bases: TGCGCCAGCAGCCAAGATTGGGGAACCTACGAGCAGTACTTC.

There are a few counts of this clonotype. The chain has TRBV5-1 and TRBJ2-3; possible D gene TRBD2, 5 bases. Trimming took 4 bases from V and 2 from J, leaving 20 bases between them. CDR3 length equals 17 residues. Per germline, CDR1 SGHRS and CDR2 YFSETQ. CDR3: CASSLLRTDYSTDTQYF. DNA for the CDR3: TGCGCCAGCAGCCTCTTACGGACTGACTATTCCACAGATACGCAGTATTTT.

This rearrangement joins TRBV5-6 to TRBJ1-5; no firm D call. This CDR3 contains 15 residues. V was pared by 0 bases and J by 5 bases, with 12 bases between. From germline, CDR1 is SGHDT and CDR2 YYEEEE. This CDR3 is CASSLAPTPDQPQHF. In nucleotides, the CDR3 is TGTGCCAGCAGCTTGGCCCCGACGCCGGATCAGCCCCAGCATTTT.

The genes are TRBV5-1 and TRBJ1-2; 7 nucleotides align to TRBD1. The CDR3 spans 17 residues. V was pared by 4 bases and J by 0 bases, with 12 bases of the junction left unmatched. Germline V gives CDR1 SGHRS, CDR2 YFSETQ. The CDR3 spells CASSPRQGRISNYGYTF. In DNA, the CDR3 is TGCGCCAGCAGCCCCAGACAGGGACGAATATCTAACTATGGCTACACCTTC.

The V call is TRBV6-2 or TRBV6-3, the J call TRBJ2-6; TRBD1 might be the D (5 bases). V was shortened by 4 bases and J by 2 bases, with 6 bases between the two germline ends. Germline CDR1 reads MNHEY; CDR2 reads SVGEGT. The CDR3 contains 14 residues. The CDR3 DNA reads TGTGCCAGCAGTTTGACAGCTGGGGCCAACGTCCTGACTTTC. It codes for CASSLTAGANVLTF.

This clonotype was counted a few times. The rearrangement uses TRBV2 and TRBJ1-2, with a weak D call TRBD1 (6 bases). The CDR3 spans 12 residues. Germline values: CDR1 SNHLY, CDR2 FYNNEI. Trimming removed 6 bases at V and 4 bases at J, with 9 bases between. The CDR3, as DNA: TGTGCCAGCAGATTACAGGGCTATGGCTACACCTTC. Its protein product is CASRLQGYGYTF.

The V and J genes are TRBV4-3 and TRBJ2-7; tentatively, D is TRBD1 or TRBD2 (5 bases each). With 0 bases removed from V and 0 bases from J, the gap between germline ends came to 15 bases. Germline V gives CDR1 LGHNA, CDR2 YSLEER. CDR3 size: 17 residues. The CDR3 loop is CASSQDMGTGTSYEQYF. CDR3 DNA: TGCGCCAGCAGCCAAGATATGGGGACGGGCACCTCCTACGAGCAGTACTTC.

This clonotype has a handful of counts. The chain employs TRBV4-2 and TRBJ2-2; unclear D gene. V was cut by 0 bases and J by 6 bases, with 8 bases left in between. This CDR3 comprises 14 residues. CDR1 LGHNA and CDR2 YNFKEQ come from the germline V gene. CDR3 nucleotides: TGTGCCAGCAGCCAAGATATGGGGTCCGGGGAGCTGTTTTTT. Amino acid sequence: CASSQDMGSGELFF.

CDR3: CAVSTTEAFF. The CDR3 nucleotides read TGTGCCGTGTCTACCACTGAAGCTTTCTTT. The V gene is TRBV12-3 or TRBV12-4, the J gene TRBJ1-1; D is ambiguous. The germline V and J ends were trimmed by 11 bases and 4 bases, with 8 bases remaining between them. The CDR3 has 10 amino acids.

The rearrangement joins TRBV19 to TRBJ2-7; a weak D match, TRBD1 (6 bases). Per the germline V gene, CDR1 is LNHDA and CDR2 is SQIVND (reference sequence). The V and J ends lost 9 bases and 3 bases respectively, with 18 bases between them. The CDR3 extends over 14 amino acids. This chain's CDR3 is CASKTGAGDYEQYF. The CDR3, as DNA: TGTGCCAGCAAGACCGGGGCAGGGGACTACGAGCAGTACTTC.

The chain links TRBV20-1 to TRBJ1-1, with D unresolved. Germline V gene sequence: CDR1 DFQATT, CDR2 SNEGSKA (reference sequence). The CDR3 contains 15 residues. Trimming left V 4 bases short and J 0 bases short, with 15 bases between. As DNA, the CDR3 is TGCAGTGCTACCCGGTCGGCCCCGATGAACACTGAAGCTTTCTTT. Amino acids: CSATRSAPMNTEAFF.

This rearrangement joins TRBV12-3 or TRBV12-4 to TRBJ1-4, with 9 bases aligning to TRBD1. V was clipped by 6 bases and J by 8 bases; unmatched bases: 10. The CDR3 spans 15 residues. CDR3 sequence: CASSDTGGNEEKLFF. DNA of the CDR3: TGTGCCAGCAGCGACACAGGGGGCAACGAGGAAAAACTGTTTTTT.

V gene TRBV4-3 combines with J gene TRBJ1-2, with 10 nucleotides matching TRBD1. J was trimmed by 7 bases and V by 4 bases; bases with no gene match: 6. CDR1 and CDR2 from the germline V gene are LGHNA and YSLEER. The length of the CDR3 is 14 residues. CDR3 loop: CASSPSGTGVGYTF. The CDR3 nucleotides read TGCGCCAGCAGCCCCTCCGGGACAGGGGTTGGCTACACCTTC.